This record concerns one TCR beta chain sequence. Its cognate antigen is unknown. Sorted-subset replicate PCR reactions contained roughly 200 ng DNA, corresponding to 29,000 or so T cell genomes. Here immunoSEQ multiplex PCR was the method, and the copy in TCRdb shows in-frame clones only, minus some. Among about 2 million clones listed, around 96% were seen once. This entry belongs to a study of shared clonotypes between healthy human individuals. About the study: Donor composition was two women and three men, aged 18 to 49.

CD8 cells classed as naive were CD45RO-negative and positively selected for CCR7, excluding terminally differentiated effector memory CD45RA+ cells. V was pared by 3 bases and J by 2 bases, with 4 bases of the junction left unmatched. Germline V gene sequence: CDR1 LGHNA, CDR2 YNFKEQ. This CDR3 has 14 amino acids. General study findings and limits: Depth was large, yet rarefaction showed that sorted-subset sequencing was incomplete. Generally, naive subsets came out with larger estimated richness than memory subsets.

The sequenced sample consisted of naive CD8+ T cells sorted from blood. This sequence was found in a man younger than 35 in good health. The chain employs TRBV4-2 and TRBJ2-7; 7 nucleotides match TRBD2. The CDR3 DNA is TGTGCCAGCAGCCAGAGCGGGGCCGCCTACGAGCAGTACTTC. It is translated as CASSQSGAAYEQYF.